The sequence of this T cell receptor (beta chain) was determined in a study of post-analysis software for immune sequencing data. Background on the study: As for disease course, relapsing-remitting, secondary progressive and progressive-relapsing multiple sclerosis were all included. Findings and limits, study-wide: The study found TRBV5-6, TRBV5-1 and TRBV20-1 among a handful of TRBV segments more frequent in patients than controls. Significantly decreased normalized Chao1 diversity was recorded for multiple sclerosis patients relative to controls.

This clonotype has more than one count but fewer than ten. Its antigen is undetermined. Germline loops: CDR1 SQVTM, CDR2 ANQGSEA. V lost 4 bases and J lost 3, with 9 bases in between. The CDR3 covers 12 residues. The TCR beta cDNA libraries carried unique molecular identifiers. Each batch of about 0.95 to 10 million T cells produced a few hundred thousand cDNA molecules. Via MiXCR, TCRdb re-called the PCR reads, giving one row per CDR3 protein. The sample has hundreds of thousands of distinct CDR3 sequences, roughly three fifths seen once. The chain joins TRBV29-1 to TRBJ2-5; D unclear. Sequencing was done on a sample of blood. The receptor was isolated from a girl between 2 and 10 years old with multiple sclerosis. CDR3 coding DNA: TGCAGCGTTGGTATGAAAGAAGAGACCCAGTACTTC. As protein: CSVGMKEETQYF. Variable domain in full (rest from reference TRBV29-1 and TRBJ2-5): SAVISQKPSRDICQRGTSLTIQCQVDSQVTMMFWYRQQPGQSLTLIATANQGSEATYESGFVIDKFPISRPNLTFSTLTVSNMSPEDSSIYLCSVGMKEETQYFGPGTRLLVL.